These 23 T cell receptor beta chains were all obtained from the same sample, sequenced in a study of blood T cell repertoires in COVID-19. Data came from immunoSEQ multiplex PCR; TCRdb stores just in-frame clones and leaves some out. The profile covers about 210,000 clones, with about 81% appearing a single time and less than 6% taken by the ten largest. The specimen sequenced was peripheral blood. The receptors stem from a woman aged 70-85 years with COVID-19, enrolled during active disease.

The V gene is TRBV5-6, the J gene TRBJ1-2; TRBD1 agrees at 10 bases. The trim removed 0 bases at V and 8 bases at J, leaving 7 bases unmatched. The CDR3 contains 15 residues. Germline CDR1 and CDR2: SGHDT and YYEEEE. CDR3 sequence reads: CASSLGQGAPRGYTF. In nucleotides, the CDR3 is TGTGCCAGCAGCTTGGGACAGGGGGCACCGCGAGGCTACACCTTC. Variable domain in full (rest from reference TRBV5-6 and TRBJ1-2): DAGVTQSPTHLIKTRGQQVTLRCSPKSGHDTVSWYQQALGQGPQFIFQYYEEEERQRGNFPDRFSGHQFPNYSSELNVNALLLGDSALYLCASSLGQGAPRGYTFGSGTRLTVV.

This clone was seen only once. The chain links TRBV15 to TRBJ1-2; D remains unclear. The V end lost 0 bases, the J end lost 5 bases, and 13 bases lay between the germline ends. Germline-derived CDR1 and CDR2 are LNHNV and YYDKDF (reference sequence). The CDR3 runs to 15 residues. The CDR3 spells CATSRDGPDTYGYTF. The CDR3 bases are TGTGCCACCAGCAGAGATGGCCCCGACACTTATGGCTACACCTTC. The full variable domain, its missing parts supplied by reference TRBV15 and TRBJ1-2, is DAMVIQNPRYQVTQFGKPVTLSCSQTLNHNVMYWYQQKSSQAPKLLFHYYDKDFNNEADTPDNFQSRRPNTSFCFLDIRSPGLGDTAMYLCATSRDGPDTYGYTFGSGTRLTVV.

The chain carries TRBV19 and TRBJ2-1, with TRBD2 identical over 9 bases. This CDR3 has 16 amino acids. Trimming took 5 bases from V and 5 from J; bases not matched to a gene: 10. CDR1 LNHDA and CDR2 SQIVND come from the germline V gene (reference sequence). The CDR3 DNA reads TGTGCCAGTAGTTTCAAGCCGGGACTAGCTAACAATGAGCAGTTCTTC. This gives the protein CASSFKPGLANNEQFF.

This clone was counted once. The chain is built from TRBV5-8 and TRBJ1-2; 8 bases agree with TRBD1. The CDR3 is 14 amino acids. After removal of 0 bases from V and 8 bases from J, the junction contained 6 bases not matched to a gene. The germline V gene has CDR1 SGHTS and CDR2 YDEGEE. For the CDR3, the DNA is TGTGCCAGCAGCTTGGGTGACAGGGGAAGAGGCTACACCTTC. Encoded protein: CASSLGDRGRGYTF.

This clone was counted a single time. The genes are TRBV27 and TRBJ2-3, with 7 bases lining up with TRBD2. Germline V gives CDR1 MNHEY, CDR2 SMNVEV (reference sequence). The V segment lost 6 bases and the J segment 6 bases; nucleotides outside the gene matches: 6. This CDR3 contains 13 residues. CDR3 amino acids: CASRQGLKDTQYF. CDR3 nucleotides: TGTGCCAGCAGGCAGGGACTAAAGGATACGCAGTATTTT.

The rearrangement uses TRBV3-1 (or the pseudogene TRBV3-2) and TRBJ2-4; 7 bases are a match to TRBD1. Germline assignment: CDR1 LGHDT and CDR2 YNNKEL (reference sequence). V was clipped by 5 bases and J by 4 bases; unmatched bases: 2. This CDR3 comprises 13 residues. Written as DNA, the CDR3 is TGTGCCAGCAGCACGGACAGGAAAAACATTCAGTACTTC. Translating gives CASSTDRKNIQYF.

The V and J genes are TRBV28 and TRBJ2-7; 8 bases fit TRBD1. CDR1 is MDHEN and CDR2 is SYDVKM in the germline V gene. The CDR3 has 13 amino acids. V was pared by 2 bases and J by 4 bases, with 1 base of the junction left unmatched. CDR3 DNA sequence: TGTGCCAGCAGTTTACAGGGGGCTTACGAGCAGTACTTC. This codes for CASSLQGAYEQYF.

J is TRBJ1-2 and V is TRBV19, with 8 bases lining up with TRBD1. Per the germline V gene, CDR1 is LNHDA and CDR2 is SQIVND (reference sequence). The CDR3 loop spans 14 amino acids. Trimming cost V 8 bases and J 4 bases; bases outside gene matches: 9. The DNA for the CDR3 is TGTGCCAGTGACCCAGGGGGCGGAAGCTATGGCTACACCTTC. It yields the protein CASDPGGGSYGYTF.

This rearrangement joins TRBV7-8 to TRBJ1-5, with D unresolved. V was trimmed by 1 base and J by 4 bases, leaving 14 bases between them. Per germline, CDR1 SGHVS and CDR2 FQNEAQ. The CDR3 covers 16 residues. In nucleotides, the CDR3 is TGTGCCAGCAGCTTAGATGGGCAGCTTTCAAATCAGCCCCAGCATTTT. The encoded protein is CASSLDGQLSNQPQHF. The variable domain in full, completed from reference TRBV7-8 and TRBJ1-5, reads GAGVSQSPRYKVAKRGQDVALRCDPISGHVSLFWYQQALGQGPEFLTYFQNEAQLDKSGLPSDRFFAERPEGSVSTLKIQRTQQEDSAVYLCASSLDGQLSNQPQHFGDGTRLSIL.

The chain combines TRBV5-6 with TRBJ2-5; TRBD2 matches at 9 bases. The CDR3 has 14 residues. Germline lookup yields CDR1 SGHDT and CDR2 YYEEEE. Trimming removed 4 bases from V and 4 bases from J; junction bases left unmatched: 5. The CDR3 protein is CASSLGLAIETQYF. In nucleotides, the CDR3 is TGTGCCAGCAGCCTCGGACTAGCGATAGAGACCCAGTACTTC.

This sequence joins TRBV5-1 and TRBJ1-2, with TRBD1 matching 8 bases. V lost 0 bases, J lost 6 bases, and 4 bases stayed unmatched. The CDR3 has 14 amino acids. Per the germline V gene, CDR1 is SGHRS and CDR2 is YFSETQ. The chain's CDR3 is CASSLAGGNNGYTF. In DNA, the CDR3 is TGCGCCAGCAGCTTGGCAGGGGGCAATAATGGCTACACCTTC.

This clone was seen just once. V usage is TRBV30 and J usage is TRBJ1-3; D uncertain. CDR1 is GTSNPN, CDR2 SVGIG, per germline (reference sequence). Trimming took 0 bases from V and 0 from J, leaving 6 bases between them. This CDR3 contains 14 residues. CDR3 amino acids: CAWSVTSSGNTIYF. CDR3 bases: TGTGCCTGGAGTGTGACAAGCTCTGGAAACACCATATATTTT.

V and J are TRBV19 and TRBJ1-5, with 11 bases lining up with TRBD1. The V and J ends lost 10 bases and 4 bases, in that order; junction bases with no gene match: 9. The CDR3 loop spans 15 amino acids. CDR1 LNHDA and CDR2 SQIVND come from the germline V gene (reference sequence). The CDR3 loop reads CATKSGQGVNQPQHF. Written as DNA, the CDR3 is TGTGCCACAAAATCGGGACAGGGGGTAAATCAGCCCCAGCATTTT.

J is TRBJ1-1 and V is TRBV19; D is uncertain. Trimming cost V 8 bases and J 1 base, with 11 bases left between them. Germline-derived CDR1 and CDR2 are LNHDA and SQIVND (reference sequence). The CDR3 length is 13 residues. The CDR3 loop reads CASLDTPNTEAFF. The CDR3, as DNA: TGTGCCAGTCTTGACACTCCGAACACTGAAGCTTTCTTT.

This clone is a singleton in its sample. The V gene is TRBV7-9, the J gene TRBJ1-5; the match to TRBD1 covers 7 bases. Germline V gives CDR1 SEHNR, CDR2 FQNEAQ (reference sequence). Trimming at V came to 1 base and at J to 3 bases, leaving 15 bases not matched to a gene. CDR3 length equals 19 residues. CDR3 in DNA: TGTGCCAGCAGCTTAGAGTATACTGGTTCTGGGACAGTCAATCAGCCCCAGCATTTT. Translating it yields CASSLEYTGSGTVNQPQHF.

This rearrangement joins TRBV13 to TRBJ2-3; 12 bases map to TRBD2. V gave up 1 base and J gave up 2 bases; unmatched junction bases: 7. The CDR3 runs 18 residues. Germline lookup yields CDR1 PRHDT and CDR2 FYEKMQ (reference sequence). This CDR3 reads CASSLVTSGRTYTDTQYF. The CDR3 DNA is TGTGCCAGCAGCTTAGTAACTAGCGGGAGGACCTACACAGATACGCAGTATTTT.

The chain links TRBV3-1 (or the pseudogene TRBV3-2) to TRBJ1-6; D unclear. V was trimmed by 4 bases and J by 6 bases, leaving 10 bases between them. Per the germline V gene, CDR1 is LGHDT and CDR2 is YNNKEL (reference sequence). This CDR3 region has 14 residues. The CDR3, as DNA: TGTGCCAGCAGCCCCCCGAGTGGTAATTCACCCCTCCACTTT. The encoded protein is CASSPPSGNSPLHF.

V gene TRBV5-4 combines with J gene TRBJ2-4, with no clear D. The CDR3 has 13 residues. Trimming stripped 0 bases from V and 7 bases from J, with 8 bases between. Per the germline V gene, CDR1 is SGHNT and CDR2 is YYREEE (reference sequence). The CDR3 nucleotides read TGTGCCAGCAGCTTGGCGAAACACAACATTCAGTACTTC. It encodes CASSLAKHNIQYF. The whole variable domain, filled in from reference TRBV5-4 and TRBJ2-4, reads ETGVTQSPTHLIKTRGQQVTLRCSSQSGHNTVSWYQQALGQGPQFIFQYYREEENGRGNFPPRFSGLQFPNYSSELNVNALELDDSALYLCASSLAKHNIQYFGAGTRLSVL.

This chain links TRBV19 with TRBJ1-2; TRBD1 agrees at 7 bases. Germline loops: CDR1 LNHDA, CDR2 SQIVND (reference sequence). This CDR3 contains 13 residues. V was clipped by 8 bases and J by 9 bases; unmatched bases: 12. CDR3 residues: CASRTTGLTSYTF. The CDR3 DNA reads TGTGCCAGTCGCACGACAGGGCTCACCAGCTACACCTTC.

The chain carries TRBV11-2 and TRBJ1-1; 9 bases are shared with TRBD1. Germline trimming cut 3 bases from V and 5 bases from J; bases unmatched to any gene: 10. Germline assignment: CDR1 SGHAT and CDR2 FQNNGV. The length of the CDR3 is 16 residues. The CDR3 protein is CASSFTSGQGLTEAFF. The CDR3 bases are TGTGCCAGCAGCTTTACATCGGGACAGGGTTTGACTGAAGCTTTCTTT.

This chain uses TRBV5-5 with TRBJ1-2; 10 bases match TRBD1. This CDR3 region has 14 residues. The germline gives CDR1 SGHKS, CDR2 YYEKEE (reference sequence). The trim removed 0 bases at V and 8 bases at J, leaving 4 bases unmatched. The CDR3: CASSLGDRGYGYTF. The CDR3 bases are TGTGCCAGCAGCTTGGGGGACAGGGGTTACGGCTACACCTTC.

The V and J genes are TRBV29-1 and TRBJ2-2; 7 nucleotides match TRBD1. J lost 6 bases, V lost 5 bases, and 15 bases had no gene match. Germline V gene sequence: CDR1 SQVTM, CDR2 ANQGSEA. This CDR3 contains 16 residues. CDR3 sequence: CSVPSDREARAGELFF. The DNA of the CDR3 is TGCAGCGTTCCATCAGACAGGGAAGCTAGGGCCGGGGAGCTGTTTTTT.

V and J are TRBV7-6 and TRBJ2-3, with 9 positions matching TRBD2. Looked up from germline, CDR1 is SGHVS and CDR2 is FNYEAQ. The J segment lost 0 bases and the V segment lost 5 bases, leaving 21 bases of the junction unmatched. The CDR3 runs to 21 residues. The CDR3 spells CASSQTPSAGGEYSSTDTQYF. Here the CDR3 DNA reads TGTGCCAGCAGCCAAACCCCCAGCGCGGGAGGGGAGTATTCTAGCACAGATACGCAGTATTTT.